The present T cell receptor beta chain was sequenced within a study of cytomegalovirus exposure and HLA in healthy donors. Study-level information: There were around 100 million unique TCR beta sequences, drawn from about 200 million T cells, in an earlier analysis.

The PCR used 60 Vbeta and 13 Jbeta primers. Measured with immunoSEQ multiplex PCR; TCRdb has only the in-frame clones, and not every one. The table has fewer than 110,000 clones, roughly 80% seen once; the top ten hold roughly 3%. Points from the study as a whole: Most TCR beta V segments were productive about 90% or about 30% of the time in an earlier analysis. Later analysis placed DRB1 highest and HLA-C lowest in TCR association rates, which differed by HLA locus.

About this clone: Its antigen is not known.

Though probably carrying unrecorded immune exposures, donors were nominally healthy at sampling. V dropped 2 bases and J dropped 1 base, with 11 bases sitting between them. CDR1 is MNHEY and CDR2 is SMNVEV in the germline V gene (reference sequence). The CDR3 runs to 15 residues. V and J are TRBV27 and TRBJ2-5; a possible D gene is TRBD2 (5 bases). Source material: PBMCs. This TCR was sampled from a man younger than 40 in good health and CMV-seropositive. The DNA for the CDR3 is TGTGCCAGCAGTTTAAGGAGGACCTTCCAAGAGACCCAGTACTTC. Its translation: CASSLRRTFQETQYF.